This TCR beta chain was profiled in a study of blood T cell repertoires in COVID-19. Study background: The origin of the acute and convalescent COVID-19 samples was the United States, Italy and Spain. PBMCs, B-cell-depleted T cells, or T cells were the source of the cDNA or gDNA that made up the material.

The table came from immunoSEQ multiplex PCR; TCRdb's copy has only in-frame clones and leaves some out. Of under 200,000 clones listed, more than 60% are singletons. The sequencing input was peripheral blood. The sequence was collected from a man in his sixties with acute or convalescent COVID-19.

CDR3 DNA: TGTGCCAGCAGTCCCTACAGGGGGCGGACTGAAGCTTTCTTT. It yields the protein CASSPYRGRTEAFF. The genes are TRBV7-8 and TRBJ1-1, with 9 nucleotides matching TRBD1. Germline CDR1 and CDR2: SGHVS and FQNEAQ. The CDR3 spans 14 residues. The junction had 7 bases not matched to a gene; V was cut back by 6 bases and J by 5 bases.